This T cell receptor (beta chain) came from a study of blood T cell repertoires in COVID-19. The repertoire was sequenced with immunoSEQ multiplex PCR; TCRdb's copy has only in-frame clones and lacks some. The table includes about 3,800 clones, over 80% detected once. V shed 0 bases and J shed 0 bases, with 10 bases lying between them. The germline gives CDR1 SGHTA, CDR2 FQGNSA. The length of the CDR3 is 16 residues. This sequence originates from a man aged 50-59 years with active COVID-19. The V call is TRBV7-2, the J call TRBJ2-3; D may be TRBD2 (5 bases). The sample comprised peripheral blood. The CDR3 nucleotides read TGTGCCAGCAGCTTAGCGCCCGGACTTAGCACAGATACGCAGTATTTT. Its translation is CASSLAPGLSTDTQYF.